One and the same sample provided the 32 T cell receptor beta chains below, sequenced in a study of blood T cell repertoires in COVID-19. Produced via immunoSEQ multiplex PCR; TCRdb's table is partial and in-frame only. Of 55,000 to 75,000 clones listed, about 79% were seen once; the top ten hold roughly 27%. The specimen was peripheral blood. These receptors came from a man in his 70s with acute or convalescent COVID-19.

The J gene is TRBJ2-2, the V gene TRBV7-7; 12 positions agree with TRBD2. This CDR3 is built from 16 residues. The V and J ends lost 5 bases and 6 bases, in that order; junction bases with no gene match: 7. Germline assignment: CDR1 SSHAT and CDR2 FNYEAQ (reference sequence). The CDR3 is CASSPRLAGVAGELFF. The DNA for the CDR3 is TGTGCCAGCAGCCCTCGACTAGCGGGGGTCGCCGGGGAGCTGTTTTTT. Complete variable domain (other parts from reference TRBV7-7 and TRBJ2-2): GAGVSQSPRYKVTKRGQDVTLRCDPISSHATLYWYQQALGQGPEFLTYFNYEAQPDKSGLPSDRFSAERPEGSISTLTIQRTEQRDSAMYRCASSPRLAGVAGELFFGEGSRLTVL.

The chain uses TRBV7-8 and TRBJ2-7; no definite D call. In germline, CDR1 is SGHVS, CDR2 FQNEAQ. The CDR3 spans 13 residues. V was clipped by 5 bases and J by 5 bases, with 13 bases between them. DNA for the CDR3: TGTGCCAGCAGCCGCCGGTCCTATGACGAGCAGTACTTC. Translation: CASSRRSYDEQYF.

This chain links TRBV19 with TRBJ2-1; the match to TRBD1 covers 7 bases. CDR3 length: 15 amino acids. Germline V gene data show CDR1 as LNHDA and CDR2 as SQIVND (reference sequence). V shed 2 bases, J shed 1 base, and the junction held 2 bases outside the gene matches. The DNA of the CDR3 is TGTGCCAGTAGTATAAGGGACAGTTCCTACAATGAGCAGTTCTTC. This codes for CASSIRDSSYNEQFF.

The chain combines TRBV13 with TRBJ2-4; 14 nucleotides align to TRBD2. The germline V gene has CDR1 PRHDT and CDR2 FYEKMQ (reference sequence). The CDR3 extends over 19 amino acids. The junction had 12 bases not matched to a gene; V was cut back by 6 bases and J by 2 bases. CDR3 loop: CASSQGLAGEGVTKNIQYF. DNA of the CDR3: TGTGCCAGCAGTCAGGGACTAGCGGGAGAAGGCGTGACCAAAAACATTCAGTACTTC.

The V and J genes are TRBV7-2 and TRBJ2-5, with 8 bases identical to TRBD2. With 2 bases clipped from V and 7 bases from J, the junction kept 12 bases outside the gene matches. This CDR3 region has 16 residues. Germline lookup yields CDR1 SGHTA and CDR2 FQGNSA. CDR3 sequence reads: CASSLLLADSLGTQYF. CDR3 bases: TGTGCCAGCAGCTTATTACTAGCGGACTCCTTGGGGACCCAGTACTTC.

The chain joins TRBV27 to TRBJ1-4; a weak D match, TRBD1 (6 bases). Per germline, CDR1 MNHEY and CDR2 SMNVEV (reference sequence). This CDR3 contains 15 residues. V was cut by 4 bases and J by 5 bases, with 14 bases left in between. The CDR3 bases are TGTGCCAGCAGTTCCAAAGGGACAAGCAATGAAAAACTGTTTTTT. Its translation: CASSSKGTSNEKLFF.

This clone was picked up one time. V and J are TRBV7-3 and TRBJ2-1; 11 nucleotides agree with TRBD2. Germline CDR1 SGHTA, CDR2 FQGTGA. The J segment lost 6 bases and the V segment lost 3 bases, leaving 4 bases of the junction unmatched. CDR3 length: 15 residues. Written as DNA, the CDR3 is TGTGCCAGCAGCTTTTCTAGCGGGGGGAGCAATGAGCAGTTCTTC. This gives the protein CASSFSSGGSNEQFF.

This chain links TRBV9 with TRBJ1-1, with D hard to call. This CDR3 contains 16 residues. Trimming stripped 0 bases from V and 1 base from J, with 13 bases between. Germline CDR1 is SGDLS and CDR2 is YYNGEE. The CDR3 region has the DNA TGTGCCAGCAGCGTAGGGCGGAGTTTCGAGAACACTGAAGCTTTCTTT. This translates into CASSVGRSFENTEAFF.

This clone was counted between two and nine times. The V gene is TRBV3-1 (or the pseudogene TRBV3-2), the J gene TRBJ1-1; D uncertain. Trimming pared 1 base from V and 0 bases from J, leaving 18 bases between. The CDR3 is made up of 18 amino acids. The germline CDR1 and CDR2 sequences are LGHDT and YNNKEL (reference sequence). As DNA, the CDR3 is TGTGCCAGCAGCCAAGCGGGATATATCCTCAGCATGAACACTGAAGCTTTCTTT. Its translation: CASSQAGYILSMNTEAFF.

V usage is TRBV15 and J usage is TRBJ2-7; 9 nucleotides line up with TRBD1. The junction had 9 bases not matched to a gene; V was cut back by 3 bases and J by 0 bases. This CDR3 has 17 amino acids. Germline lookup yields CDR1 LNHNV and CDR2 YYDKDF (reference sequence). The CDR3 here is CATSRDRGPSVSYEQYF. The CDR3 DNA follows: TGTGCCACCAGCAGGGACAGGGGCCCTAGTGTCTCCTACGAGCAGTACTTC.

J is TRBJ2-5 and V is TRBV30, with D hard to call. Germline V gene data show CDR1 as GTSNPN and CDR2 as SVGIG (reference sequence). The CDR3 covers 13 residues. The germline V and J ends were trimmed by 5 bases and 1 base, with 11 bases remaining between them. CDR3 residues: CAWEVSTQETQYF. The CDR3 DNA is TGTGCCTGGGAAGTTAGTACCCAAGAGACCCAGTACTTC.

The chain uses TRBV27 and TRBJ2-7, with 9 bases aligning to TRBD2. The CDR3 length is 13 residues. CDR1 is MNHEY, CDR2 SMNVEV, per germline (reference sequence). Germline trimming cut 6 bases from V and 5 bases from J; bases unmatched to any gene: 5. In nucleotides, the CDR3 is TGTGCCAGCAGCCCGGGACTAGCTAACGAGCAGTACTTC. Translation gives CASSPGLANEQYF.

The genes are TRBV5-4 and TRBJ2-3; D unresolved. The CDR3 totals 15 residues. The germline V and J ends were trimmed by 0 bases and 2 bases, with 10 bases remaining between them. Looked up from germline, CDR1 is SGHNT and CDR2 is YYREEE (reference sequence). CDR3 in amino acids: CASSLGLELTDTQYF. DNA for the CDR3: TGTGCCAGCAGCTTGGGGCTAGAACTCACAGATACGCAGTATTTT. Full variable domain (remainder filled in from reference TRBV5-4 and TRBJ2-3): ETGVTQSPTHLIKTRGQQVTLRCSSQSGHNTVSWYQQALGQGPQFIFQYYREEENGRGNFPPRFSGLQFPNYSSELNVNALELDDSALYLCASSLGLELTDTQYFGPGTRLTVL.

The chain joins TRBV9 to TRBJ2-2; 7 bases agree with TRBD2. V lost 3 bases, J lost 5 bases, and 7 bases stayed unmatched. Germline V gene data show CDR1 as SGDLS and CDR2 as YYNGEE. The CDR3 spans 15 residues. The CDR3 bases are TGTGCCAGCAGCGCCCGGGACTACTTGACCGGGGAGCTGTTTTTT. Its translation is CASSARDYLTGELFF.

The CDR3 sequence is CAWRRGGPGELFF. In DNA form, the CDR3 reads TGTGCCTGGAGAAGGGGAGGGCCCGGGGAGCTGTTTTTT. This rearrangement joins TRBV30 to TRBJ2-2; 7 positions match TRBD2. This CDR3 has 13 residues. With V trimmed by 3 bases and J by 6 bases, 4 bases remained unmatched. Germline lookup yields CDR1 GTSNPN and CDR2 SVGIG (reference sequence). Combining the CDR3 with reference TRBV30 and TRBJ2-2 gives the whole variable domain SQTIHQWPATLVQPVGSPLSLECTVEGTSNPNLYWYRQAAGRGLQLLFYSVGIGQISSEVPQNLSASRPQDRQFILSSKKLLLSDSGFYLCAWRRGGPGELFFGEGSRLTVL.

The chain has TRBV4-3 and TRBJ2-2, with D possibly being TRBD2 (6 bases). The length of the CDR3 is 14 residues. Germline V gives CDR1 LGHNA, CDR2 YSLEER. Trimming cost V 1 base and J 8 bases, with 11 bases left between them. The CDR3 nucleotides read TGCGCCAGCAGCCAAGGTGTCCTAGCGGGGGAGCTGTTTTTT. Its protein product is CASSQGVLAGELFF.

The rearrangement links TRBV6-2 or TRBV6-3 to TRBJ2-7, with 12 bases aligning to TRBD2. In germline, CDR1 is MNHEY, CDR2 SVGEGT. CDR3 length equals 16 residues. Trimming took 5 bases from V and 4 from J; bases not matched to a gene: 9. In DNA form, the CDR3 reads TGTGCCAGCAGTCGCAGACTAGCGGGAGTGAGGTACGAGCAGTACTTC. It codes for CASSRRLAGVRYEQYF.

The table lists this clone with a count of one. V usage is TRBV27 and J usage is TRBJ2-3, with 8 positions matching TRBD2. V shed 10 bases and J 3 bases; nucleotides not matched to a gene: 12. The CDR3 contains 15 residues. Germline-derived CDR1 and CDR2 are MNHEY and SMNVEV (reference sequence). The CDR3: CATAPMASGTDTQYF. The CDR3 DNA follows: TGTGCCACCGCCCCGATGGCTAGCGGGACAGATACGCAGTATTTT.

The rearrangement links TRBV7-8 to TRBJ2-3; TRBD1 might be the D (6 bases). CDR1 SGHVS and CDR2 FQNEAQ come from the germline V gene. The CDR3 consists of 14 residues. V was cut by 3 bases and J by 1 base, with 8 bases left in between. Written as DNA, the CDR3 is TGTGCCAGCAGCTTCCCAGGGGGCACAGATACGCAGTATTTT. Encoded protein: CASSFPGGTDTQYF.

The V and J genes are TRBV19 and TRBJ2-1, with 7 bases lining up with TRBD1. The length of the CDR3 is 15 residues. Looked up from germline, CDR1 is LNHDA and CDR2 is SQIVND (reference sequence). V shed 6 bases and J 5 bases; nucleotides not matched to a gene: 10. The CDR3 DNA sequence: TGTGCCAGTAGCACCCGACAGGGAACGAACAATGAGCAGTTCTTC. It yields the protein CASSTRQGTNNEQFF.

The V and J genes are TRBV3-1 (or the pseudogene TRBV3-2) and TRBJ2-7; 13 bases match TRBD2. The J segment lost 2 bases and the V segment lost 3 bases, leaving 1 base of the junction unmatched. Germline assignment: CDR1 LGHDT and CDR2 YNNKEL (reference sequence). This CDR3 region has 15 residues. Here the CDR3 DNA reads TGTGCCAGCAGCCAGGGACTAGCGGGGACCTACGAGCAGTACTTC. It yields the protein CASSQGLAGTYEQYF.

This rearrangement joins TRBV2 to TRBJ2-7, with a possible D match to TRBD2 (5 bases). Germline V gives CDR1 SNHLY, CDR2 FYNNEI. There are 14 residues in the CDR3. Trimming pared 7 bases from V and 3 bases from J, leaving 16 bases between. The CDR3 bases are TGTGCCAGCACCGGGGATCGGGTCGGCTACGAGCAGTACTTC. It translates to CASTGDRVGYEQYF.

V is TRBV9 and J is TRBJ2-1; D is undetermined. The CDR3 contains 13 residues. Trimming left V 0 bases short and J 4 bases short, with 5 bases between. CDR1 SGDLS and CDR2 YYNGEE come from the germline V gene. The CDR3 DNA follows: TGTGCCAGCAGCGTAGCTACTTACAATGAGCAGTTCTTC. Translated, it gives CASSVATYNEQFF.

The chain carries TRBV6-5 and TRBJ1-2, with 8 positions matching TRBD1. The germline CDR1 and CDR2 sequences are MNHEY and SVGAGI. This CDR3 comprises 15 residues. Losses at the gene ends were 6 bases for V and 6 bases for J; bases not matched to a gene: 12. This CDR3 reads CASRDWGQGANGYTF. CDR3 coding DNA: TGTGCCAGCAGGGACTGGGGGCAGGGGGCAAATGGCTACACCTTC.

This rearrangement joins TRBV7-3 to TRBJ1-1; 9 bases fit TRBD1. Trimming removed 5 bases from V and 1 base from J; junction bases left unmatched: 8. From germline, CDR1 is SGHTA and CDR2 FQGTGA. This CDR3 has 16 amino acids. The CDR3 region is CASSRTGGARNTEAFF. CDR3 nucleotide sequence: TGTGCCAGCAGCCGAACAGGGGGCGCACGGAACACTGAAGCTTTCTTT.

V gene TRBV12-3 or TRBV12-4 combines with J gene TRBJ1-1, with 7 bases fitting TRBD1. This CDR3 is built from 13 residues. The V and J ends lost 6 bases and 5 bases, in that order; junction bases with no gene match: 6. CDR3: CASSLGQKTEAFF. DNA of the CDR3: TGTGCCAGCAGCCTGGGACAGAAGACTGAAGCTTTCTTT.

V and J are TRBV15 and TRBJ2-6; TRBD1 is a possible D gene (6 bases). Deletions cut 3 bases from V and 4 bases from J, with 13 bases between. The CDR3 covers 16 residues. Germline V gene lookup returns CDR1 LNHNV and CDR2 YYDKDF (reference sequence). The DNA of the CDR3 is TGTGCCACCAGCAGGTCCCAGGGGTCCGGGGCCAACGTCCTGACTTTC. This codes for CATSRSQGSGANVLTF.

This clone was detected a few times. V and J are TRBV12-3 or TRBV12-4 and TRBJ2-5; no firm D call. With 2 bases removed from V and 5 bases from J, the gap between germline ends came to 6 bases. The CDR3 has 12 amino acids. The CDR3 bases are TGTGCCAGCAGTTTAATCCGGGAGACCCAGTACTTC. The encoded protein is CASSLIRETQYF.

The chain joins TRBV6-4 to TRBJ2-7; D uncertain. Trimming removed 1 base from V and 5 bases from J, with 12 bases in between. Germline CDR1 reads MRHNA; CDR2 reads SNTAGT. The CDR3 contains 14 residues. The CDR3 DNA reads as TGTGCCAGCAGTGACTGCGACTTCCCCAACGAGCAGTACTTC. The encoded protein is CASSDCDFPNEQYF.

This clone was detected once. This chain links TRBV2 with TRBJ1-5; 7 nucleotides line up with TRBD1. J gave up 2 bases and V 4 bases, and 2 bases lay outside the gene matches. The germline gives CDR1 SNHLY, CDR2 FYNNEI. The CDR3 consists of 14 residues. CDR3 amino acids: CASSGQGGNQPQHF. The CDR3 region has the DNA TGTGCCAGCAGTGGACAGGGAGGCAATCAGCCCCAGCATTTT.

The genes are TRBV7-9 and TRBJ1-5; 9 bases line up with TRBD1. The CDR3 covers 14 residues. After removal of 5 bases from V and 7 bases from J, the junction contained 6 bases not matched to a gene. Germline lookup yields CDR1 SEHNR and CDR2 FQNEAQ (reference sequence). The CDR3 sequence: CASSPTGGVQPQHF. CDR3 DNA: TGTGCCAGCAGCCCTACAGGGGGCGTACAGCCCCAGCATTTT.

The rearrangement uses TRBV7-9 and TRBJ2-1; no definite D call. This CDR3 is 14 amino acids long. CDR1 and CDR2 from the germline V gene are SEHNR and FQNEAQ (reference sequence). Trimming shortened V by 3 bases and J by 7 bases, and 13 bases separated the two germline ends. This CDR3 is CASSFSSNRNEQFF. For the CDR3, the DNA is TGTGCCAGCAGCTTTTCTTCTAATCGGAATGAGCAGTTCTTC.